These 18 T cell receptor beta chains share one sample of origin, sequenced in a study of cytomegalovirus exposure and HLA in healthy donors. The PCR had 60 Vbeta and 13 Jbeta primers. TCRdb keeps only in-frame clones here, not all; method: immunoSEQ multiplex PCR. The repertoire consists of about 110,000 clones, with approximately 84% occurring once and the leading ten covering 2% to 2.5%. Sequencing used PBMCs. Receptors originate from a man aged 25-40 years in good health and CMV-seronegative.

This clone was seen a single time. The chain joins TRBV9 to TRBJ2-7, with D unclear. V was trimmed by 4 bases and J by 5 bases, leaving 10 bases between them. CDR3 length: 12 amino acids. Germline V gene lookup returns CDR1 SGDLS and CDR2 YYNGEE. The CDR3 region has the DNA TGTGCCAGCAGCCCGGGTGGCCACGAGCAGTACTTC. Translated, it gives CASSPGGHEQYF.

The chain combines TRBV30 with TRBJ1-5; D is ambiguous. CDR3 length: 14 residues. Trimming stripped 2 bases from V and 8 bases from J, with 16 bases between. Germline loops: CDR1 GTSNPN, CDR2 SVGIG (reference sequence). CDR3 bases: TGTGCCTGGAGTATCCGACCGGGGAGCGAGCCCCAGCATTTT. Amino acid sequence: CAWSIRPGSEPQHF.

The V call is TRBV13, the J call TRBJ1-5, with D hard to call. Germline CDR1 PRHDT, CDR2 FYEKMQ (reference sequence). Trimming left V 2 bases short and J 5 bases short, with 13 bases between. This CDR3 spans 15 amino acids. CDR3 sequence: CASSLRLEVHQPQHF. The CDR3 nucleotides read TGTGCCAGCAGCTTAAGGCTTGAGGTCCATCAGCCCCAGCATTTT. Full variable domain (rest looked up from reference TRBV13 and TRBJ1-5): AAGVIQSPRHLIKEKRETATLKCYPIPRHDTVYWYQQGPGQDPQFLISFYEKMQSDKGSIPDRFSAQQFSDYHSELNMSSLELGDSALYFCASSLRLEVHQPQHFGDGTRLSIL.

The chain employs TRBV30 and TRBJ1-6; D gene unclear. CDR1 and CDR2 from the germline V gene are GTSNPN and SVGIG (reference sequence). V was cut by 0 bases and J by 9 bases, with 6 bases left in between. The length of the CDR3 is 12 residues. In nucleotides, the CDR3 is TGTGCCTGGAGTGTAGCTTTTTCACCCCTCCACTTT. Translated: CAWSVAFSPLHF.

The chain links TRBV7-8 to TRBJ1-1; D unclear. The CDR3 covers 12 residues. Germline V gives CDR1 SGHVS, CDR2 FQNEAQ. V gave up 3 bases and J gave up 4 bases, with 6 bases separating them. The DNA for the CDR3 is TGTGCCAGCAGCTTGGGCGTCACTGAAGCTTTCTTT. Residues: CASSLGVTEAFF. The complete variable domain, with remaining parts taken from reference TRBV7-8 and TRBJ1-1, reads GAGVSQSPRYKVAKRGQDVALRCDPISGHVSLFWYQQALGQGPEFLTYFQNEAQLDKSGLPSDRFFAERPEGSVSTLKIQRTQQEDSAVYLCASSLGVTEAFFGQGTRLTVV.

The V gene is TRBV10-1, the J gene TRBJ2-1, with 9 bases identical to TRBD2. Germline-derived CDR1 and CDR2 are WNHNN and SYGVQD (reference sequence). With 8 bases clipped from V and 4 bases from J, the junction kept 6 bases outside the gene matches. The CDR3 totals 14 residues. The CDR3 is CASALAGRYNEQFF. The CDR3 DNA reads TGCGCCAGCGCGCTAGCGGGAAGATACAATGAGCAGTTCTTC.

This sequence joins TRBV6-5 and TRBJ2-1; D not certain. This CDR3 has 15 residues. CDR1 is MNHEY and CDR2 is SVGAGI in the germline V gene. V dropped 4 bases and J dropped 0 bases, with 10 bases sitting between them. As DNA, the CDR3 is TGTGCCAGCAGTTCGCAACAGAACTCCTACAATGAGCAGTTCTTC. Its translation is CASSSQQNSYNEQFF.

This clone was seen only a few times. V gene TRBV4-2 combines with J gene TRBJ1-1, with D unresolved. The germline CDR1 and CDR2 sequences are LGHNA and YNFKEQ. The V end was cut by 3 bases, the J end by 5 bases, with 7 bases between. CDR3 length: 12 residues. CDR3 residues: CASSQTRTEAFF. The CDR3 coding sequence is TGTGCCAGCAGCCAGACCAGGACTGAAGCTTTCTTT.

The CDR3 protein is CASSTTGGNYGYTF. The CDR3 nucleotides are TGCGCCAGCAGCACGACAGGGGGGAACTATGGCTACACCTTC. V and J are TRBV5-1 and TRBJ1-2, with 9 bases lining up with TRBD1. The CDR3 covers 14 residues. Germline-derived CDR1 and CDR2 are SGHRS and YFSETQ. V shed 4 bases, J shed 2 bases, and the junction held 3 bases outside the gene matches.

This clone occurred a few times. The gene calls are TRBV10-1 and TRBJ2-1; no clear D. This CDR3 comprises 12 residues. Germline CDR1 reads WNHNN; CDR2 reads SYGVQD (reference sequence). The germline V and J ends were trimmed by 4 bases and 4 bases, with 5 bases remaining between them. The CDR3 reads CASSGGYNEQFF. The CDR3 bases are TGCGCCAGCAGTGGAGGTTACAATGAGCAGTTCTTC.

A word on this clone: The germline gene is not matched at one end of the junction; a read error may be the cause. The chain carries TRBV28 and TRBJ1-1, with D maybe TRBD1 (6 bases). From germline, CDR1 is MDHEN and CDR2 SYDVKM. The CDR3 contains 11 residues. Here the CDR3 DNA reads TGTGCCAGCAGGATGGGGACATATGCTGACTTT. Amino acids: CASRMGTYADF.

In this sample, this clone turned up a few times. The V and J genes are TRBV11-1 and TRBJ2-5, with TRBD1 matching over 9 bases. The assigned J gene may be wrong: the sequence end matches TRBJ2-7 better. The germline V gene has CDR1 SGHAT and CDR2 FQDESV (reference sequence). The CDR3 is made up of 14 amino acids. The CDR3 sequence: CASSTGQGDGEQYF. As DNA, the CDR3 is TGTGCCAGCAGCACGGGACAGGGAGACGGCGAGCAGTACTTC.

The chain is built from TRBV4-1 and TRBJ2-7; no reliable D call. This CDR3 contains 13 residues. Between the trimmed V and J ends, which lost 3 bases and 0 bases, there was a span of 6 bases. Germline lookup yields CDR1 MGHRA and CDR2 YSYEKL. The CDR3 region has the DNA TGCGCCAGCAGCCAGGCTGACTCCTACGAGCAGTACTTC. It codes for CASSQADSYEQYF.

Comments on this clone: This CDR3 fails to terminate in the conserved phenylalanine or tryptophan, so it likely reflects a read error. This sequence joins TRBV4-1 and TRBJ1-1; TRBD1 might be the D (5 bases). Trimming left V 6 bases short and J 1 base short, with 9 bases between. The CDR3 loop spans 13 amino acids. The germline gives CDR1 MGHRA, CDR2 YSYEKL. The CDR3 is CASSRGGNTEAFV. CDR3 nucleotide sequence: TGCGCCAGCAGTAGGGGCGGGAACACTGAAGCTTTCGTT.

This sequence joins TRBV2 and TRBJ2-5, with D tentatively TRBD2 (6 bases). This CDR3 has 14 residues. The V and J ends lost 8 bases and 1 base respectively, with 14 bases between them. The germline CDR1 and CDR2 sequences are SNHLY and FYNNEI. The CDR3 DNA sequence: TGTGCCAGCCCAACCCGGGACTCCCAAGAGACCCAGTACTTC. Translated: CASPTRDSQETQYF.

CDR3 residues: CASSLGGSTSYEQYF. CDR3 nucleotide sequence: TGCGCCAGCAGCTTGGGAGGCTCGACCTCCTACGAGCAGTACTTC. The V gene is TRBV5-1, the J gene TRBJ2-7; no clear D. The CDR3 is 15 amino acids. Trimming removed 0 bases from V and 0 bases from J, with 10 bases in between. Germline V CDR1 and CDR2: SGHRS, YFSETQ.

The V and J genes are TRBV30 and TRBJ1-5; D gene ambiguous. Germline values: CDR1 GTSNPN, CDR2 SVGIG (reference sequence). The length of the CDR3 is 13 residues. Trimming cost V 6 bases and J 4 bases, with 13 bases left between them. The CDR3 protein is CACGRGDNQPQHF. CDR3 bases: TGTGCCTGCGGGCGCGGGGATAATCAGCCCCAGCATTTT. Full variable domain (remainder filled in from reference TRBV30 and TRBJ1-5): SQTIHQWPATLVQPVGSPLSLECTVEGTSNPNLYWYRQAAGRGLQLLFYSVGIGQISSEVPQNLSASRPQDRQFILSSKKLLLSDSGFYLCACGRGDNQPQHFGDGTRLSIL.

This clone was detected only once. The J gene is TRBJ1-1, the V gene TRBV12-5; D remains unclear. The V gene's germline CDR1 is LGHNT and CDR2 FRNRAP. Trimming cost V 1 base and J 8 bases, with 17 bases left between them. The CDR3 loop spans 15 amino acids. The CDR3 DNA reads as TGTGCTAGTGGTTTGGACCGAATCCTCGCGGGCGAAGCTTTCTTT. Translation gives CASGLDRILAGEAFF.